The TCR beta chain described here comes from a study of cytomegalovirus exposure and HLA in healthy donors. Germline CDR1 ENHRY, CDR2 SYGVKD. The length of the CDR3 is 15 residues. J was trimmed by 4 bases and V by 5 bases; bases with no gene match: 5. The study ran its PCR with 60 Vbeta and 13 Jbeta primers. The data were produced by immunoSEQ multiplex PCR, yet TCRdb's version contains in-frame clones alone and is incomplete. The sample contains about 220,000 clones, 65% to 85% of which appear only once. This clone was counted a single time. The material sequenced was PBMCs. The chain combines TRBV10-3 with TRBJ2-2; the match to TRBD1 covers 9 bases. The sequence came from a boy aged 2 to 9 in good health and CMV-seronegative. The CDR3 is CAISPGTGLTGELFF. CDR3 sequence (DNA): TGTGCCATCAGTCCCGGGACAGGGCTCACCGGGGAGCTGTTTTTT.